Presented here are 19 T cell receptor beta chains from one specimen sequenced in a study of relationships among human T cell subsets. The T cell receptor alpha and beta CDR3 regions were amplified from mRNA by semiquantitative ARM-PCR. ARM-PCR used tagged nested gene-specific primers, then communal superprimers for exponential amplification. TCRdb re-derived calls from the multiplex PCR reads in MiXCR, one entry per CDR3 protein. In the table there are 4,000 to 6,000 distinct CDR3 sequences, about 77% of which are singletons. Sequenced input: total T cells sorted from blood. These receptors were taken from a man aged 35 to 55 in good health.

The chain carries TRBV20-1 and TRBJ2-3; TRBD2 matches at 10 bases. CDR3 length: 14 amino acids. Trimming cost V 4 bases and J 5 bases; bases outside gene matches: 6. Germline V gene sequence: CDR1 DFQATT, CDR2 SNEGSKA (reference sequence). CDR3 in DNA: TGCAGTGCTACAGCGGGGGGGCGTGGAGATACGCAGTATTTT. The encoded protein is CSATAGGRGDTQYF.

The CDR3, as DNA: TGTGCCAGCACCCCACAGGGGGGCTCCTACGAGCAGTACTTC. Translated, it gives CASTPQGGSYEQYF. The gene calls are TRBV11-1 and TRBJ2-7; TRBD1 agrees at 8 bases. After removal of 7 bases from V and 0 bases from J, the junction contained 5 bases not matched to a gene. Germline V gene sequence: CDR1 SGHAT, CDR2 FQDESV (reference sequence). The CDR3 has 14 amino acids.

This chain connects TRBV5-1 to TRBJ1-2; D might be TRBD1 (5 bases). The CDR3 runs to 13 residues. V shed 4 bases and J shed 7 bases, with 14 bases lying between them. Germline V CDR1 and CDR2: SGHRS, YFSETQ. The CDR3 DNA follows: TGCGCCAGCAGCCCCGAACAGGAATCTGGCTACACCTTC. This gives the protein CASSPEQESGYTF. Together with reference TRBV5-1 and TRBJ1-2, the CDR3 gives the full variable domain: KAGVTQTPRYLIKTRGQQVTLSCSPISGHRSVSWYQQTPGQGLQFLFEYFSETQRNKGNFPGRFSGRQFSNSRSEMNVSTLELGDSALYLCASSPEQESGYTFGSGTRLTVV.

This sequence joins TRBV30 and TRBJ2-2; maybe TRBD2 (6 bases). This CDR3 is built from 15 residues. V dropped 1 base and J dropped 6 bases, with 15 bases sitting between them. The germline V gene encodes CDR1 GTSNPN and CDR2 SVGIG (reference sequence). The CDR3 loop is CAWSETGVGSGELFF. Written as DNA, the CDR3 is TGTGCCTGGAGTGAAACGGGAGTGGGATCCGGGGAGCTGTTTTTT.

The chain uses TRBV28 and TRBJ2-3, with D perhaps being TRBD1 or TRBD2 (7 bases each). The germline V gene encodes CDR1 MDHEN and CDR2 SYDVKM. The CDR3 is 15 residues long. V dropped 7 bases and J dropped 4 bases, with 18 bases sitting between them. The CDR3 nucleotides are TGTGCCAGCAAACGAACAGGGGAGGGTCCAGATACGCAGTATTTT. This sequence encodes CASKRTGEGPDTQYF.

This clonotype was seen a handful of times. The junction departs from germline at one end; a sequencing error may be responsible. The chain carries TRBV6-1 and TRBJ1-5; perhaps TRBD1 as D (5 bases). The CDR3 has 16 residues. The germline V gene encodes CDR1 MNHNS and CDR2 SASEGT. CDR3 nucleotides: TGTGCCAGCGGTGAAGGGGTGAGGGTGAGCAATCAGCCCCAGCATTTT. Translating gives CASGEGVRVSNQPQHF.

This chain uses TRBV5-1 with TRBJ2-7; 8 bases align to TRBD2. The trim removed 7 bases at V and 3 bases at J, leaving 9 bases unmatched. The CDR3 length is 14 residues. Germline CDR1 is SGHRS and CDR2 is YFSETQ. The CDR3 sequence is CASCPGGTGYEQYF. DNA of the CDR3: TGCGCCAGCTGCCCGGGGGGGACGGGCTACGAGCAGTACTTC.

This clonotype was counted between two and nine times. The V call is TRBV2, the J call TRBJ2-4; 9 nucleotides line up with TRBD2. CDR1 is SNHLY and CDR2 is FYNNEI in the germline V gene. V lost 9 bases and J lost 7; bases outside the gene matches: 10. The CDR3 sequence is 14 residues long. The CDR3 reads CASSKRGVPNIQYF. Written as DNA, the CDR3 is TGTGCCAGTTCGAAGCGGGGGGTACCTAACATTCAGTACTTC.

About this clonotype: One junction end disagrees with the germline gene, perhaps due to a read error. The chain has TRBV7-7 and TRBJ2-5; a possible D gene is TRBD1 (5 bases). The CDR3 is made up of 13 amino acids. From germline, CDR1 is SSHAT and CDR2 FNYEAQ (reference sequence). The CDR3 nucleotides read TGTGCTAGCAGCTTTACCAGGGAAGAGACCCAGTACTTC. Translation: CASSFTREETQYF.

This chain links TRBV5-1 with TRBJ2-3; 10 bases map to TRBD2. The CDR3 spans 15 residues. Germline V gene data show CDR1 as SGHRS and CDR2 as YFSETQ. V shed 4 bases, J shed 1 base, and the junction held 3 bases outside the gene matches. CDR3 DNA: TGCGCCAGCAGCCCCGGGACTAGCGGCACAGATACGCAGTATTTT. Translated: CASSPGTSGTDTQYF.

The rearrangement uses TRBV29-1 and TRBJ2-7; D remains unclear. The CDR3 length is 11 residues. V was shortened by 5 bases and J by 0 bases, with 5 bases between the two germline ends. In germline, CDR1 is SQVTM, CDR2 ANQGSEA. As DNA, the CDR3 is TGCAGCGTTACCAACTCCTACGAGCAGTACTTC. This gives the protein CSVTNSYEQYF.

This clonotype was seen a handful of times. At one end the junction does not follow the germline gene, possibly because of a read error. This sequence joins TRBV5-4 and TRBJ1-1; D gene ambiguous. The CDR3 has 12 residues. Germline CDR1 and CDR2: SGHNT and YYREEE (reference sequence). CDR3 amino acids: CATTDGIAEAFF. The CDR3 DNA reads as TGCGCCACCACCGACGGCATCGCTGAAGCTTTCTTT.

The V call is TRBV28, the J call TRBJ2-3; 7 bases agree with TRBD1. This CDR3 comprises 17 residues. CDR1 and CDR2 from the germline V gene are MDHEN and SYDVKM. V was pared by 3 bases and J by 0 bases, with 9 bases of the junction left unmatched. The CDR3 is CASSFLGQPTSTDTQYF. In DNA form, the CDR3 reads TGTGCCAGCAGTTTCTTGGGACAGCCTACTAGCACAGATACGCAGTATTTT.

Here the CDR3 reads CAIQEPSTAQYF. The CDR3 region has the DNA TGTGCCATCCAGGAACCTTCGACGGCCCAGTACTTC. The chain is built from TRBV28 and TRBJ2-5; D ambiguous. The CDR3 contains 12 residues. The V and J ends lost 10 bases and 9 bases respectively, with 18 bases between them. Per germline, CDR1 MDHEN and CDR2 SYDVKM.

This chain joins TRBV15 and TRBJ1-5, with TRBD1 matching 10 bases. V was clipped by 0 bases and J by 6 bases; unmatched bases: 8. Per germline, CDR1 LNHNV and CDR2 YYDKDF (reference sequence). CDR3 size: 17 residues. This chain's CDR3 is CATSREGTGEGTQPQHF. CDR3 bases: TGTGCCACCAGCAGAGAGGGGACAGGGGAAGGTACTCAGCCCCAGCATTTT.

The genes are TRBV4-2 and TRBJ2-2; 9 bases align to TRBD2. This CDR3 region has 16 residues. Trimming removed 7 bases from V and 0 bases from J; junction bases left unmatched: 6. Per germline, CDR1 LGHNA and CDR2 YNFKEQ. The CDR3 here is CASTPTSGTNTGELFF. Here the CDR3 DNA reads TGTGCCAGCACCCCGACTAGCGGTACGAACACCGGGGAGCTGTTTTTT.

In this sample, this clonotype turned up a few times. V and J are TRBV2 and TRBJ2-1, with D perhaps being TRBD1 or TRBD2 (5 bases each). The CDR3 runs 13 residues. Trimming removed 4 bases from V and 9 bases from J, with 13 bases in between. Germline lookup yields CDR1 SNHLY and CDR2 FYNNEI. CDR3 in DNA: TGTGCCAGCAGTGGAGCTAGGGGAGCTGAGCAGTTCTTC. The encoded protein is CASSGARGAEQFF. Complete variable domain (other parts from reference TRBV2 and TRBJ2-1): EPEVTQTPSHQVTQMGQEVILRCVPISNHLYFYWYRQILGQKVEFLVSFYNNEISEKSEIFDDQFSVERPDGSNFTLKIRSTKLEDSAMYFCASSGARGAEQFFGPGTRLTVL.

The chain combines TRBV5-6 with TRBJ1-6; TRBD1 matches at 8 bases. With V trimmed by 5 bases and J by 5 bases, 6 bases remained unmatched. The germline CDR1 and CDR2 sequences are SGHDT and YYEEEE. The CDR3 runs to 15 residues. DNA for the CDR3: TGTGCCAGCAGGACTGGGACAGGAGATAATTCACCCCTCCACTTT. Amino acids: CASRTGTGDNSPLHF. Combining the CDR3 with reference TRBV5-6 and TRBJ1-6 gives the whole variable domain DAGVTQSPTHLIKTRGQQVTLRCSPKSGHDTVSWYQQALGQGPQFIFQYYEEEERQRGNFPDRFSGHQFPNYSSELNVNALLLGDSALYLCASRTGTGDNSPLHFGNGTRLTVT.

V usage is TRBV12-3 or TRBV12-4 and J usage is TRBJ1-5; D not certain. The CDR3 spans 15 residues. Trimming removed 5 bases at V and 4 bases at J, with 15 bases between. The CDR3 reads CASSPAGNTNQPQHF. The CDR3 DNA reads as TGTGCCAGCAGTCCTGCGGGGAATACGAATCAGCCCCAGCATTTT.